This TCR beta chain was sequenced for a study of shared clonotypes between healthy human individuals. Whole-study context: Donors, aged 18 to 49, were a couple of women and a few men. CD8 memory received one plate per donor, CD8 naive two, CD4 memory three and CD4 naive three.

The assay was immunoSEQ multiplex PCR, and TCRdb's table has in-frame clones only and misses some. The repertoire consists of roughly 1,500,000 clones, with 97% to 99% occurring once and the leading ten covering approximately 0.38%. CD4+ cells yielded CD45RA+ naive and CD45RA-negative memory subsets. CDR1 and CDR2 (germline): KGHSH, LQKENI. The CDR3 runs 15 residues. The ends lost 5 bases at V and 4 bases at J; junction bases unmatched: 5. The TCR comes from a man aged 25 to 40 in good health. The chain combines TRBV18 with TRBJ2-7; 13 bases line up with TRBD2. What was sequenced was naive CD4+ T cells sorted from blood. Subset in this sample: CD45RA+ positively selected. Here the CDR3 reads CASSEGLAGLYEQYF. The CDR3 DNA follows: TGTGCCAGCTCAGAGGGACTAGCGGGACTGTACGAGCAGTACTTC.